The next 30 T cell receptor beta chains were all read from a single sample in a study of T cells in Graves' hyperthyroidism and ophthalmopathy. TCR beta CDR3 region amplification was performed from RNA transcripts. HTBI primers were employed in a first-round RT-PCR of the TCR CDR3. TCRdb reprocessed the multiplex PCR reads via MiXCR and lists one record per CDR3 protein. The sample shows some 570,000 distinct CDR3 sequences, around 14% of them seen only once. Sequencing was performed on blood. The source is a woman aged 18-29 years with Graves' ophthalmopathy.

This clonotype was observed at least ten times. The chain uses TRBV30 and TRBJ1-2, with D possibly TRBD1 on 6 matching bases. The CDR3 extends over 15 amino acids. V dropped 2 bases and J dropped 3 bases, with 16 bases sitting between them. The germline V gene has CDR1 GTSNPN and CDR2 SVGIG (reference sequence). The CDR3 sequence is CAWSPQGRFDYGYTF. The CDR3 DNA sequence: TGTGCCTGGAGTCCTCAGGGGAGGTTCGACTATGGCTACACCTTC.

This clonotype was found many times. V and J are TRBV30 and TRBJ1-5; maybe TRBD1 (5 bases). The CDR3 consists of 14 residues. Germline V lookup: CDR1 GTSNPN, CDR2 SVGIG (reference sequence). Trimming cost V 5 bases and J 2 bases, with 13 bases left between them. The CDR3 DNA reads as TGTGCCTGGGAAGGGGATTCTGGCAATCAGCCCCAGCATTTT. Its protein is CAWEGDSGNQPQHF.

This clonotype has at least ten counts. The chain joins TRBV18 to TRBJ2-2; possibly TRBD2 for D (6 bases). This CDR3 has 15 residues. V shed 5 bases and J shed 1 base, with 11 bases lying between them. Germline lookup yields CDR1 KGHSH and CDR2 LQKENI. CDR3 sequence: CASSRRARNTGELFF. The CDR3 nucleotides read TGTGCCAGCTCAAGGAGGGCGAGGAACACCGGGGAGCTGTTTTTT.

In this sample, this clonotype turned up many times. V is TRBV28 and J is TRBJ1-3; maybe TRBD1 (6 bases). The ends were cut back, 4 bases at V and 4 bases at J, with 14 bases in the middle. The germline V gene encodes CDR1 MDHEN and CDR2 SYDVKM. CDR3 length: 15 amino acids. The CDR3 protein is CASSWGQGSGNTIYF. CDR3 nucleotide sequence: TGTGCCAGCAGTTGGGGGCAGGGATCCGGAAACACCATATATTTT.

This chain connects TRBV2 to TRBJ1-4; 8 bases align to TRBD1. V was clipped by 8 bases and J by 0 bases; unmatched bases: 5. This CDR3 region has 15 residues. Germline-derived CDR1 and CDR2 are SNHLY and FYNNEI. This CDR3 reads CASGVDRATNEKLFF. Here the CDR3 DNA reads TGTGCCAGCGGTGTGGACAGGGCAACTAATGAAAAACTGTTTTTT.

This clonotype has ten or more counts. The V call is TRBV6-5, the J call TRBJ1-2, with a weak D call TRBD1 (6 bases). CDR3 length equals 15 residues. V was trimmed by 2 bases and J by 2 bases, leaving 12 bases between them. Germline values: CDR1 MNHEY, CDR2 SVGAGI. The CDR3 DNA follows: TGTGCCAGCAGTTACGTGAAAACAGGGAACTATGGCTACACCTTC. It is translated as CASSYVKTGNYGYTF.

This clonotype was observed many times. The chain carries TRBV6-2 or TRBV6-3 and TRBJ2-1; maybe TRBD2 (5 bases). V was clipped by 1 base and J by 5 bases, with 12 bases between them. The CDR3 is 15 residues long. Looked up from germline, CDR1 is MNHEY and CDR2 is SVGEGT. The CDR3 is CASSYYVSGNNEQFF. CDR3 coding DNA: TGTGCCAGCAGTTACTATGTCTCGGGAAACAATGAGCAGTTCTTC.

This clonotype showed up many times. V gene TRBV7-2 combines with J gene TRBJ1-2; 7 positions match TRBD1. The CDR3 length is 15 residues. Germline V gene sequence: CDR1 SGHTA, CDR2 FQGNSA. The junction had 9 bases not matched to a gene; V was cut back by 6 bases and J by 2 bases. CDR3 loop: CASSSITGANYGYTF. The DNA for the CDR3 is TGTGCCAGCAGTTCCATTACAGGGGCGAACTATGGCTACACCTTC. The full variable domain, its missing parts supplied by reference TRBV7-2 and TRBJ1-2, is GAGVSQSPSNKVTEKGKDVELRCDPISGHTALYWYRQSLGQGLEFLIYFQGNSAPDKSGLPSDRFSAERTGGSVSTLTIQRTQQEDSAVYLCASSSITGANYGYTFGSGTRLTVV.

A note on this clonotype: Given a much more abundant clone one base away, this may be a read error. The chain links TRBV27 to TRBJ1-5; D not resolved. V shed 7 bases and J shed 4 bases, with 11 bases lying between them. Germline assignment: CDR1 MNHEY and CDR2 SMNVEV (reference sequence). The CDR3 sequence is 13 residues long. CDR3 in amino acids: CASKRNVNQPQHF. In DNA form, the CDR3 reads TGTGCCAGCAAGAGGAACGTGAATCAGCCCCAGCATTTT.

The chain combines TRBV10-3 with TRBJ1-6; a weak D match, TRBD1 (5 bases). CDR3 length equals 15 residues. V gave up 8 bases and J gave up 5 bases, with 16 bases separating them. From germline, CDR1 is ENHRY and CDR2 SYGVKD. CDR3 residues: CAIGSQGRNNSPLHF. DNA for the CDR3: TGTGCCATCGGCAGCCAGGGAAGGAATAATTCACCCCTCCACTTT.

On this clonotype itself: A much more abundant neighbour one base away suggests this may be a read error. V usage is TRBV2 and J usage is TRBJ1-2; D gene unclear. Germline CDR1 SNHLY, CDR2 FYNNEI. The CDR3 has 12 residues. CDR3 DNA: TGTGCCAGCGCCGCGGGTCTCTATGGCCACACCTTC. The encoded protein is CASAAGLYGHTF.

This clonotype occurred many times. The chain recombines TRBV28 with TRBJ2-1; TRBD2 matches 10 bases. The CDR3 consists of 15 residues. Trimming removed 8 bases from V and 5 bases from J; junction bases left unmatched: 9. CDR1 is MDHEN, CDR2 SYDVKM, per germline. The CDR3 protein is CASGPSGGGDNEQFF. The CDR3 nucleotides read TGTGCCAGCGGACCAAGCGGGGGGGGCGACAATGAGCAGTTCTTC.

Points on this clonotype: A much larger clonotype is one base distant, so this may be a read error. The chain has TRBV27 and TRBJ1-5, with 7 bases fitting TRBD1. V trimming: 6 bases; J trimming: 5 bases; junction bases outside the gene matches: 10. This CDR3 contains 15 residues. The germline V gene encodes CDR1 MNHEY and CDR2 SMNVEV (reference sequence). The CDR3 here is CASRPFGDSYQPQHF. The CDR3 DNA follows: TGTGCCAGCAGACCGTTTGGGGACAGTTATCAGCCCCAGCATTTT.

The chain combines TRBV27 with TRBJ2-4, with 8 bases matching TRBD1. Trimming at V came to 2 bases and at J to 6 bases, leaving 6 bases not matched to a gene. Per the germline V gene, CDR1 is MNHEY and CDR2 is SMNVEV (reference sequence). The CDR3 runs to 15 residues. CDR3 nucleotides: TGTGCCAGCAGTTTACGCGGACAGGGCAGAAACATTCAGTACTTC. Its protein is CASSLRGQGRNIQYF.

This clonotype was observed a handful of times. The chain uses TRBV25-1 and TRBJ2-2; no reliable D call. Germline loops: CDR1 MGHDK, CDR2 SYGVNS. V was trimmed by 3 bases and J by 2 bases, leaving 7 bases between them. CDR3 length: 14 amino acids. The CDR3 region is CASSDHINTGELFF. The CDR3 DNA reads TGTGCCAGCAGTGACCATATTAACACCGGGGAGCTGTTTTTT.

This clonotype was seen ten or more times. The chain employs TRBV11-3 and TRBJ2-5; TRBD2 matches 7 bases. Per germline, CDR1 SGHNT and CDR2 YENEEA. The V gene end was trimmed by 4 bases and the J gene end by 5 bases; junction bases not matched to a gene: 4. The CDR3 is made up of 13 amino acids. CDR3 residues: CASSYQGGETQYF. In DNA form, the CDR3 reads TGTGCCAGCAGCTACCAGGGAGGGGAGACCCAGTACTTC.

The chain carries TRBV7-9 and TRBJ2-5; 10 nucleotides match TRBD2. Losses at the gene ends were 4 bases for V and 5 bases for J; bases not matched to a gene: 4. Germline values: CDR1 SEHNR, CDR2 FQNEAQ (reference sequence). The CDR3 sequence is 14 residues long. The CDR3 loop is CASSSASGSETQYF. DNA for the CDR3: TGTGCCAGCAGCTCCGCTAGCGGGAGTGAGACCCAGTACTTC. The entire variable domain, with the rest obtained from reference TRBV7-9 and TRBJ2-5, is as follows: DTGVSQNPRHKITKRGQNVTFRCDPISEHNRLYWYRQTLGQGPEFLTYFQNEAQLEKSRLLSDRFSAERPKGSFSTLEIQRTEQGDSAMYLCASSSASGSETQYFGPGTRLLVL.

This clonotype was detected ten times or more. This chain connects TRBV18 to TRBJ2-1; 9 bases map to TRBD2. V trimming: 3 bases; J trimming: 6 bases; junction bases outside the gene matches: 6. This CDR3 has 15 amino acids. The germline V gene encodes CDR1 KGHSH and CDR2 LQKENI. CDR3 nucleotide sequence: TGTGCCAGCTCACCGTTAGCGGGAGTGGGCAATGAGCAGTTCTTC. It codes for CASSPLAGVGNEQFF. Full variable domain (rest looked up from reference TRBV18 and TRBJ2-1): NAGVMQNPRHLVRRRGQEARLRCSPMKGHSHVYWYRQLPEEGLKFMVYLQKENIIDESGMPKERFSAEFPKEGPSILRIQQVVRGDSAAYFCASSPLAGVGNEQFFGPGTRLTVL.

The sample holds many counts of this clonotype. The chain has TRBV12-3 or TRBV12-4 and TRBJ2-3; the D gene is possibly TRBD2 (7 bases). The ends were cut back, 6 bases at V and 4 bases at J, with 14 bases in the middle. The CDR3 length is 14 residues. Here the CDR3 reads CASRGGEGADTQYF. Here the CDR3 DNA reads TGTGCCAGCAGAGGGGGGGAAGGGGCAGATACGCAGTATTTT.

V and J are TRBV12-3 or TRBV12-4 and TRBJ1-5; no reliable D call. The CDR3 loop spans 15 amino acids. Trimming shortened V by 1 base and J by 2 bases, and 9 bases separated the two germline ends. The CDR3 DNA reads as TGTGCCAGCAGTTTAGACGGTGGGGGCAATCAGCCCCAGCATTTT. Encoded protein: CASSLDGGGNQPQHF.

In this sample, this clonotype turned up a few times. The CDR3 DNA follows: TGTGCCACCACCGGGGAAGTCTCCTACGAGCAGTACTTC. It encodes CATTGEVSYEQYF. V and J are TRBV10-3 and TRBJ2-7; possibly TRBD2 for D (5 bases). In germline, CDR1 is ENHRY, CDR2 SYGVKD. V was cut by 10 bases and J by 0 bases, with 13 bases left in between. This CDR3 is built from 13 residues.

This clonotype has ten or more counts. The chain combines TRBV5-1 with TRBJ2-1; 7 nucleotides align to TRBD1. The V segment lost 5 bases and the J segment 6 bases; nucleotides outside the gene matches: 8. The length of the CDR3 is 14 residues. Germline CDR1 is SGHRS and CDR2 is YFSETQ. CDR3 in DNA: TGCGCCAGCAGAGGGGGCAGTTTTTCCAATGAGCAGTTCTTC. This encodes CASRGGSFSNEQFF.

This clonotype occurred many times. The chain joins TRBV30 to TRBJ1-2, with D possibly being TRBD1 (6 bases). Looked up from germline, CDR1 is GTSNPN and CDR2 is SVGIG (reference sequence). The ends were cut back, 2 bases at V and 8 bases at J, with 18 bases in the middle. The CDR3 covers 14 residues. CDR3 DNA sequence: TGTGCCTGGAGTACGGGGGGGACAATCCGAGGCTACACCTTC. It translates to CAWSTGGTIRGYTF.

This clonotype was seen at least ten times. CDR3 sequence reads: CASSQGTVLYEQYF. In DNA form, the CDR3 reads TGTGCCAGCAGCCAAGGGACAGTGCTCTACGAGCAGTACTTC. The genes are TRBV4-2 and TRBJ2-7; weak D call: TRBD1 (6 bases). Germline assignment: CDR1 LGHNA and CDR2 YNFKEQ. The CDR3 length is 14 residues. V was pared by 1 base and J by 3 bases, with 10 bases between.

The chain combines TRBV6-5 with TRBJ2-1; D remains unclear. CDR1 is MNHEY, CDR2 SVGAGI, per germline. The CDR3 runs to 15 residues. With 0 bases removed from V and 8 bases from J, the gap between germline ends came to 14 bases. The CDR3 DNA sequence: TGTGCCAGCAGTTACTCGCGTGACGGGCTTTATGAGCAGTTCTTC. Its translation is CASSYSRDGLYEQFF.

V and J are TRBV10-3 and TRBJ2-7, with a weak D call TRBD1 (5 bases). The germline V gene has CDR1 ENHRY and CDR2 SYGVKD. Trimming took off 1 base at V and 3 bases at J, with 16 bases between the two ends. This CDR3 is 16 amino acids long. The DNA of the CDR3 is TGTGCCATCAGTGAGTTGGCAGGGTTCTCTTTCTACGAGCAGTACTTC. Protein product: CAISELAGFSFYEQYF.

On this clonotype: A read error is likely, as this CDR3 ends without the conserved phenylalanine or tryptophan. V gene TRBV13 combines with J gene TRBJ2-7; perhaps TRBD2 as D (5 bases). The germline gives CDR1 PRHDT, CDR2 FYEKMQ (reference sequence). The CDR3 runs 12 residues. Between the trimmed V and J ends, which lost 5 bases and 3 bases, there was a span of 8 bases. CDR3 bases: TGTGCCAGCAGCCCGGGAAACTACGAGCAGTACTCC. Translating gives CASSPGNYEQYS.

This clonotype was picked up many times. The chain joins TRBV5-1 to TRBJ2-1, with D possibly being TRBD1 (7 bases). The CDR3 covers 16 residues. Germline CDR1 and CDR2: SGHRS and YFSETQ. Trimming removed 5 bases from V and 6 bases from J, with 21 bases in between. CDR3 DNA: TGCGCCAGCAGATTAGGTGGAGGGGGCGTTGGCAATGAGCAGTTCTTC. Its translation: CASRLGGGGVGNEQFF.

For the CDR3, the DNA is TGTGCCAGTACGGGAGGGGTGGACTATGGCTACACCTTC. Translation: CASTGGVDYGYTF. The chain joins TRBV19 to TRBJ1-2, with a possible D match to TRBD1 (5 bases). Germline-derived CDR1 and CDR2 are LNHDA and SQIVND (reference sequence). With 7 bases removed from V and 3 bases from J, the gap between germline ends came to 12 bases. The CDR3 sequence is 13 residues long.

This clonotype was recorded many times. V and J are TRBV12-3 or TRBV12-4 and TRBJ2-7; the D gene is possibly TRBD2 (6 bases). Trimming shortened V by 6 bases and J by 2 bases, and 14 bases separated the two germline ends. This CDR3 is built from 14 residues. The CDR3 loop reads CASRGSGRTYEQYF. CDR3 bases: TGTGCCAGCAGGGGATCCGGGAGAACCTACGAGCAGTACTTC.